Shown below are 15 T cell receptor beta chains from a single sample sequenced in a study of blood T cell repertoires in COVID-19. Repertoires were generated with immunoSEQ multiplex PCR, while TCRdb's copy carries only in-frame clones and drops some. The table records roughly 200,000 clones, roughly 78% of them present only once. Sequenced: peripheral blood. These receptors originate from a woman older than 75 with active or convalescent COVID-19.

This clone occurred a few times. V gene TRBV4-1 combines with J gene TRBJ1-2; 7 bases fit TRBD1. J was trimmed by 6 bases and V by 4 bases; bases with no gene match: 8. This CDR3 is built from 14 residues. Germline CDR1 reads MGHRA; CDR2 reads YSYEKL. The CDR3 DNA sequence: TGCGCCAGCAGCCGGACAGGCTATATGGATGGCTACACCTTC. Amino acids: CASSRTGYMDGYTF.

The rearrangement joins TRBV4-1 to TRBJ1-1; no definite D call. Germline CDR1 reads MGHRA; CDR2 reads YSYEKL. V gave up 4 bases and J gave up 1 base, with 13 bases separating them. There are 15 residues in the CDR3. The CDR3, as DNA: TGCGCCAGCAGCCCGCTAGAATCGAGGAACACTGAAGCTTTCTTT. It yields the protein CASSPLESRNTEAFF.

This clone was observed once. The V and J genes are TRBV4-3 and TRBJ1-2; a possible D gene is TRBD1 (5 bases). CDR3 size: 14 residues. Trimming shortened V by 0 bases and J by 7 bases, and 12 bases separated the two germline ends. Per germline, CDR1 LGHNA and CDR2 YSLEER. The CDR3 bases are TGCGCCAGCAGCCAAGAGATCATTCAGGGTGGCTACACCTTC. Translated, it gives CASSQEIIQGGYTF.

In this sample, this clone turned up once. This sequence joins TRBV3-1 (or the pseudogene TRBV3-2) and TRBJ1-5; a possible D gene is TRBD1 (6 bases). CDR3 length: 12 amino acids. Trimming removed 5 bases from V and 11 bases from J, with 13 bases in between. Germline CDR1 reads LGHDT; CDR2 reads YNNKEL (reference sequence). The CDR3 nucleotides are TGTGCCAGCAGCACCCCCCCAGGGGCCCAGCATTTT. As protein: CASSTPPGAQHF.

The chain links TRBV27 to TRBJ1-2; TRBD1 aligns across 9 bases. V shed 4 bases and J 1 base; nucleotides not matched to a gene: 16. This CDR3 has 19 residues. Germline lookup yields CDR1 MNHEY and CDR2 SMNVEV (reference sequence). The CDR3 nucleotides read TGTGCCAGCAGTTCGTCTGGACAGGGGCTAACCATATATAACTATGGCTACACCTTC. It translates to CASSSSGQGLTIYNYGYTF.

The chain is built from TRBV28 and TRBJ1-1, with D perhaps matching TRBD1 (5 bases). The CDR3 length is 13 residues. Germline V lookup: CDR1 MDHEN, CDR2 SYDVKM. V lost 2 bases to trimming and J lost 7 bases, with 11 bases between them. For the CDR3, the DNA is TGTGCCAGCAGTTTAAGAATGGGGGGTGAAGCTTTCTTT. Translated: CASSLRMGGEAFF. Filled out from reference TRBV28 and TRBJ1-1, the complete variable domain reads DVKVTQSSRYLVKRTGEKVFLECVQDMDHENMFWYRQDPGLGLRLIYFSYDVKMKEKGDIPEGYSVSREKKERFSLILESASTNQTSMYLCASSLRMGGEAFFGQGTRLTVV.

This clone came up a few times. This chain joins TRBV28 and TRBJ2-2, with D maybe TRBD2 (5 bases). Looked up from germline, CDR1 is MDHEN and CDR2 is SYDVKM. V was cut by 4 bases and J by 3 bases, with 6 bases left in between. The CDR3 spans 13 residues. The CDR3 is CASSYGDTGELFF. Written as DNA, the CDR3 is TGTGCCAGCAGTTACGGGGACACCGGGGAGCTGTTTTTT.

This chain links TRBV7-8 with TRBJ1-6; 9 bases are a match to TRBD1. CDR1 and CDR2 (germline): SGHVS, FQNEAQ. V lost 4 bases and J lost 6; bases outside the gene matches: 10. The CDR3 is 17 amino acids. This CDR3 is CASSSGGQGSRNSPLHF. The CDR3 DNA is TGTGCCAGCAGCTCCGGTGGACAGGGGTCGCGTAATTCACCCCTCCACTTT.

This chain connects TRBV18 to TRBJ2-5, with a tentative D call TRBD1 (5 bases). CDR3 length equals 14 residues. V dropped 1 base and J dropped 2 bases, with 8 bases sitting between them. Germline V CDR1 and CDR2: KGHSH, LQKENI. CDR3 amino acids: CASSPQRGQETQYF. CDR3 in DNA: TGTGCCAGCTCACCACAAAGGGGACAAGAGACCCAGTACTTC. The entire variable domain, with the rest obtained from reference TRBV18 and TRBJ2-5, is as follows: NAGVMQNPRHLVRRRGQEARLRCSPMKGHSHVYWYRQLPEEGLKFMVYLQKENIIDESGMPKERFSAEFPKEGPSILRIQQVVRGDSAAYFCASSPQRGQETQYFGPGTRLLVL.

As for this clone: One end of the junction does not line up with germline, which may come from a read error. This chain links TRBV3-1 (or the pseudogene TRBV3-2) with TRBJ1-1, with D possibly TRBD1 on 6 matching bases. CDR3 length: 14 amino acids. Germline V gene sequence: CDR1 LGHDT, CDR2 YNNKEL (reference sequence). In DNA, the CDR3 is TGTGCCAGCAGTCAAGCTCAGGGGCGGACTGAAGCTTTCTTT. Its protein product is CASSQAQGRTEAFF.

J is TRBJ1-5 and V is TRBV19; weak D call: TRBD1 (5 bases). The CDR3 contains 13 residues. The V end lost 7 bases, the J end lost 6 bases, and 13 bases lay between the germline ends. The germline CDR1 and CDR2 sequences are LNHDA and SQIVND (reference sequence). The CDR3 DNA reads TGTGCCAGTACTCCCCTTAGGGGTCAGCCCCAGCATTTT. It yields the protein CASTPLRGQPQHF.

The CDR3 region is CASSLTTQGAIEQYF. CDR3 DNA: TGTGCCAGCAGCTTAACAACACAGGGGGCTATCGAGCAGTACTTC. V is TRBV7-3 and J is TRBJ2-7; 9 nucleotides match TRBD1. This CDR3 spans 15 amino acids. Germline CDR1 and CDR2: SGHTA and FQGTGA. J lost 6 bases, V lost 0 bases, and 6 bases had no gene match.

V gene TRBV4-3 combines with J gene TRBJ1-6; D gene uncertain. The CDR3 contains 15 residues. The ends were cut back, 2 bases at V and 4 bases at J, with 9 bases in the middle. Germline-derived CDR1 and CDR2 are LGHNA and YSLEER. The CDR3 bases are TGCGCCAGCAGCCAATTGGAGGGATATAATTCACCCCTCCACTTT. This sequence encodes CASSQLEGYNSPLHF.

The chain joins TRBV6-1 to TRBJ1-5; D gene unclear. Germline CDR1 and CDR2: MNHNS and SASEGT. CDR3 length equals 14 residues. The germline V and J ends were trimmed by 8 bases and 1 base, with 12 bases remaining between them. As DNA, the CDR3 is TGTGCCAGCGTTCCGGGTTACAGCAATCAGCCCCAGCATTTT. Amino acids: CASVPGYSNQPQHF.

The CDR3 is CASSVGASNQPQHF. Here the CDR3 DNA reads TGTGCCAGCAGCGTAGGCGCTAGCAATCAGCCCCAGCATTTT. The V and J genes are TRBV9 and TRBJ1-5; unclear D gene. CDR3 length equals 14 residues. The germline V and J ends were trimmed by 0 bases and 0 bases, with 4 bases remaining between them. Per germline, CDR1 SGDLS and CDR2 YYNGEE.